Listed here are 12 T cell receptor beta chains from one sample, sequenced in a study of cytomegalovirus exposure and HLA in healthy donors. In the PCR, 60 Vbeta and 13 Jbeta primers were used. Here immunoSEQ multiplex PCR was the method, and the copy in TCRdb shows in-frame clones only, minus some. The sample has some 150,000 clones; roughly 80% are singletons. Material for sequencing was PBMCs. These TCRs come from a man aged 45-65 years in good health and CMV-seropositive.

The chain is built from TRBV10-3 and TRBJ1-2; possibly TRBD1 for D (6 bases). V was cut by 3 bases and J by 2 bases, with 10 bases left in between. The germline gives CDR1 ENHRY, CDR2 SYGVKD. The CDR3 loop spans 14 amino acids. CDR3: CAISDLGANYGYTF. Here the CDR3 DNA reads TGTGCCATCAGTGATTTGGGGGCAAACTATGGCTACACCTTC.

This chain links TRBV6-5 with TRBJ2-4; D is undetermined. With 2 bases removed from V and 0 bases from J, the gap between germline ends came to 8 bases. From germline, CDR1 is MNHEY and CDR2 SVGAGI. The CDR3 length is 15 residues. CDR3 nucleotide sequence: TGTGCCAGCAGTTACAGTTCACTAGCCAAAAACATTCAGTACTTC. Amino acid sequence: CASSYSSLAKNIQYF.

The chain couples TRBV10-3 to TRBJ1-4; D remains ambiguous. This CDR3 has 13 amino acids. Germline V gene lookup returns CDR1 ENHRY and CDR2 SYGVKD. With 9 bases removed from V and 7 bases from J, the gap between germline ends came to 15 bases. This CDR3 reads CAIASRGSEKLFF. The CDR3 nucleotides read TGTGCCATTGCATCAAGAGGGAGTGAAAAACTGTTTTTT.

This chain uses TRBV11-2 with TRBJ1-6; D call uncertain. V lost 7 bases and J lost 4, with 14 bases in between. This CDR3 has 15 residues. The germline gives CDR1 SGHAT, CDR2 FQNNGV. CDR3 amino acids: CASTINRFYNSPLHF. The DNA of the CDR3 is TGTGCCAGCACCATAAACAGATTTTATAATTCACCCCTCCACTTT.

The J gene is TRBJ2-5, the V gene TRBV30; 11 bases match TRBD1. The CDR3 has 13 amino acids. With V trimmed by 5 bases and J by 5 bases, 4 bases remained unmatched. Germline-derived CDR1 and CDR2 are GTSNPN and SVGIG (reference sequence). The CDR3 reads CAWRDRGRETQYF. The CDR3 coding sequence is TGTGCCTGGCGGGACAGGGGGAGGGAGACCCAGTACTTC.

The rearrangement uses TRBV28 and TRBJ1-2; D call uncertain. Germline-derived CDR1 and CDR2 are MDHEN and SYDVKM. This CDR3 has 12 amino acids. V was cut by 6 bases and J by 7 bases, with 12 bases left in between. CDR3 amino acids: CASRFPLFGYTF. The CDR3 region has the DNA TGTGCCAGCAGATTCCCCCTGTTTGGCTACACCTTC.

This clone has just a few counts. This chain connects TRBV28 to TRBJ2-2, with 9 bases fitting TRBD1. This CDR3 is 16 amino acids long. J lost 1 base, V lost 6 bases, and 6 bases had no gene match. CDR1 is MDHEN, CDR2 SYDVKM, per germline. CDR3 residues: CASSQQGAWNTGELFF. In DNA form, the CDR3 reads TGTGCCAGCAGCCAACAGGGGGCCTGGAACACCGGGGAGCTGTTTTTT. Supplemented by reference TRBV28 and TRBJ2-2, the full variable domain reads DVKVTQSSRYLVKRTGEKVFLECVQDMDHENMFWYRQDPGLGLRLIYFSYDVKMKEKGDIPEGYSVSREKKERFSLILESASTNQTSMYLCASSQQGAWNTGELFFGEGSRLTVL.

This chain uses TRBV5-4 with TRBJ2-1; D is perhaps TRBD2 (6 bases). The CDR3 is 15 residues long. V lost 0 bases, J lost 8 bases, and 15 bases lay in between. Germline CDR1 and CDR2: SGHNT and YYREEE (reference sequence). The CDR3 loop is CASSLANRESHEQFF. In nucleotides, the CDR3 is TGTGCCAGCAGCTTGGCCAATCGGGAGAGCCATGAGCAGTTCTTC. Based on the CDR3 plus reference TRBV5-4 and TRBJ2-1, the full variable domain is ETGVTQSPTHLIKTRGQQVTLRCSSQSGHNTVSWYQQALGQGPQFIFQYYREEENGRGNFPPRFSGLQFPNYSSELNVNALELDDSALYLCASSLANRESHEQFFGPGTRLTVL.

The chain couples TRBV6-5 to TRBJ2-2; 7 bases align to TRBD1. The CDR3 spans 15 residues. J was trimmed by 6 bases and V by 5 bases; bases with no gene match: 9. The V gene's germline CDR1 is MNHEY and CDR2 SVGAGI. CDR3 DNA: TGTGCCAGCAGTCCGACAGGGTGGCTTGCCGGGGAGCTGTTTTTT. Translation gives CASSPTGWLAGELFF.

V and J are TRBV5-4 and TRBJ2-1; 9 bases are a match to TRBD2. The CDR3 has 14 amino acids. V lost 4 bases and J lost 6; bases outside the gene matches: 5. CDR1 SGHNT and CDR2 YYREEE come from the germline V gene (reference sequence). The CDR3 is CASSTGTSINEQFF. CDR3 nucleotide sequence: TGTGCCAGCAGCACCGGGACTAGCATCAATGAGCAGTTCTTC. Variable domain in full (rest from reference TRBV5-4 and TRBJ2-1): ETGVTQSPTHLIKTRGQQVTLRCSSQSGHNTVSWYQQALGQGPQFIFQYYREEENGRGNFPPRFSGLQFPNYSSELNVNALELDDSALYLCASSTGTSINEQFFGPGTRLTVL.

V gene TRBV18 combines with J gene TRBJ2-4, with D possibly matching TRBD2 (5 bases). Germline V gene lookup returns CDR1 KGHSH and CDR2 LQKENI. V was cut by 1 base and J by 1 base, with 17 bases left in between. CDR3 length equals 18 residues. CDR3 sequence (DNA): TGTGCCAGCTCACCACGGGCAGGAGGTGTATTTGCCAAAAACATTCAGTACTTC. Its translation: CASSPRAGGVFAKNIQYF.

This chain links TRBV10-3 with TRBJ1-4; perhaps TRBD1 as D (5 bases). This CDR3 has 12 residues. The V end was cut by 11 bases, the J end by 0 bases, with 7 bases between. Germline values: CDR1 ENHRY, CDR2 SYGVKD. CDR3 sequence: CASTATNEKLFF. DNA of the CDR3: TGTGCCTCGACAGCAACTAATGAAAAACTGTTTTTT.